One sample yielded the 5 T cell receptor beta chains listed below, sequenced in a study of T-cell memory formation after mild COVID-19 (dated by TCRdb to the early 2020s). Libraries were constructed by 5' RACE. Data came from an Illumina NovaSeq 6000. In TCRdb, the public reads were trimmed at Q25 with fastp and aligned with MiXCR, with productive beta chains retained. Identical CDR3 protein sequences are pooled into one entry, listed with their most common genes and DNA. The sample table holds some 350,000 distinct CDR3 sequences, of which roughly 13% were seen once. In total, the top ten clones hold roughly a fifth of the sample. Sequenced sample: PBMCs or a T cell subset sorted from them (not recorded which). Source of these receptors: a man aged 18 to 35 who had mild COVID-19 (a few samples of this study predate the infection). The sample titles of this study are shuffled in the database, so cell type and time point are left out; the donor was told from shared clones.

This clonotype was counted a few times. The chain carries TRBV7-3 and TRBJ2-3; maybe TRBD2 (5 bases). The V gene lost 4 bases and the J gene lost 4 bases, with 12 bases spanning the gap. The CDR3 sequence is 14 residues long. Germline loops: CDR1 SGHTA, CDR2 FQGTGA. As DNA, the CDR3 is TGTGCCAGCAGCTCAAGAGGGCCGCCAGATACGCAGTATTTT. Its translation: CASSSRGPPDTQYF.

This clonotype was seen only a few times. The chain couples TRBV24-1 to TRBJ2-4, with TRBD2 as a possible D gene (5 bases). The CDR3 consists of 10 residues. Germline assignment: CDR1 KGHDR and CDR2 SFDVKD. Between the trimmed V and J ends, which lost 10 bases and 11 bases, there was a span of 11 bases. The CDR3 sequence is CATTGCVQYF. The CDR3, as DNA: TGTGCCACGACGGGGTGCGTTCAGTACTTC.

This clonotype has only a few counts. In nucleotides, the CDR3 is TGCAGCGTGTCAGGGGGGAGCACAGATACGCAGTATTTT. This codes for CSVSGGSTDTQYF. The chain is built from TRBV29-1 and TRBJ2-3; a possible D gene is TRBD1 (7 bases). The V end lost 6 bases, the J end lost 0 bases, and 10 bases lay between the germline ends. This CDR3 spans 13 amino acids. Germline V gene lookup returns CDR1 SQVTM and CDR2 ANQGSEA.

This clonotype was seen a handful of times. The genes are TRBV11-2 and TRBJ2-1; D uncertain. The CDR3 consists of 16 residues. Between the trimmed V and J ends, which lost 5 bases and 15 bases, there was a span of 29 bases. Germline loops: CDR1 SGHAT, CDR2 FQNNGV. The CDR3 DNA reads TGTGCCAGCAGCCCCATCCGGAAGGCGCCTGAACGGTATCGGTTCTTC. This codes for CASSPIRKAPERYRFF.

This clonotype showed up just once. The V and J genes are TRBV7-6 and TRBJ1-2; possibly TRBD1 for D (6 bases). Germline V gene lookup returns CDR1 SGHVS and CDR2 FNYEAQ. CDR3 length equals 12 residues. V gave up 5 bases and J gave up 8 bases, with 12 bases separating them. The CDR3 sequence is CASSPIGGGYTF. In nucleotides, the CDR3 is TGTGCCAGCAGCCCAATAGGGGGAGGCTACACCTTC. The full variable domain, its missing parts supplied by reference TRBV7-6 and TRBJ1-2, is GAGVSQSPRYKVTKRGQDVALRCDPISGHVSLYWYRQALGQGPEFLTYFNYEAQQDKSGLPNDRFSAERPEGSISTLTIQRTEQRDSAMYRCASSPIGGGYTFGSGTRLTVV.